This is a list of T cell receptor beta chains from one sample in a study of T cell responses to AZD1222 COVID-19 vaccine. TCRdb's table, derived via immunoSEQ multiplex PCR, lists solely in-frame clones and lacks some. The sample includes 150,000 to 250,000 clones, about 89% of them seen just once. Specimen: peripheral blood, collected 28 days after the second AZD1222 dose. Receptors were obtained from an adult who received the AZD1222 COVID-19 vaccine. Both conserved end residues are part of each CDR3. The order of the fields is clone size, V gene, D gene, J gene, CDR3 DNA, CDR3 protein. The D gene is left open where the match is weak. Rows may omit the clone size; those that give it use once, few, many or a size class.

clone_size: NA; v_call: TRBV6-5; d_call: NA; j_call: TRBJ2-1; cdr3_nt: TGTGCCAGCTGGACCCCCGACTGGGCCTACAATGAGCAGTTCTTC; cdr3_aa: CASWTPDWAYNEQFF
clone_size: NA; v_call: TRBV11-3; d_call: NA; j_call: TRBJ1-1; cdr3_nt: TGTGCCAGCAGCTCTATGCAGGGGACTGAAGCTTTCTTT; cdr3_aa: CASSSMQGTEAFF
clone_size: NA; v_call: TRBV10-3; d_call: TRBD2; j_call: TRBJ2-1; cdr3_nt: TGTGCCGCGGGACTAGCGGGTGTCTACAATGAGCAGTTCTTC; cdr3_aa: CAAGLAGVYNEQFF
clone_size: NA; v_call: TRBV28; d_call: TRBD1; j_call: TRBJ2-7; cdr3_nt: TGTGCCAGCGGCCGGACAGGGTACAACGAGCAGTACTTC; cdr3_aa: CASGRTGYNEQYF
clone_size: NA; v_call: TRBV19; d_call: NA; j_call: TRBJ2-1; cdr3_nt: TGTGCCAGTAGTACCCCGACCGTCAATCGCTCCTACAATGAGCAGTTCTTC; cdr3_aa: CASSTPTVNRSYNEQFF
clone_size: NA; v_call: TRBV5-6; d_call: TRBD2; j_call: TRBJ2-5; cdr3_nt: TGTGCCAGCAGCTCTAGCGGGAGAGGAGAGACCCAGTACTTC; cdr3_aa: CASSSSGRGETQYF
clone_size: NA; v_call: TRBV5-1; d_call: NA; j_call: TRBJ2-7; cdr3_nt: TGCGCCAGCAGCTTGGAACTACCCTACGAGCAGTACTTC; cdr3_aa: CASSLELPYEQYF
clone_size: NA; v_call: TRBV28; d_call: TRBD1; j_call: TRBJ1-2; cdr3_nt: TGTGCCAGCAAGGTGCCAGGGGGCAATGGCTACACCTTC; cdr3_aa: CASKVPGGNGYTF
clone_size: NA; v_call: TRBV7-9; d_call: NA; j_call: TRBJ1-2; cdr3_nt: TGTGCCAGCAGCTCGACCGGGACGAGGTTTGGCTATGGCTACACCTTC; cdr3_aa: CASSSTGTRFGYGYTF
clone_size: NA; v_call: TRBV27; d_call: NA; j_call: TRBJ1-5; cdr3_nt: TGTGCCAGCAGTTTATCGCCCGGGGCCAATCAGCCCCAGCATTTT; cdr3_aa: CASSLSPGANQPQHF
clone_size: few; v_call: TRBV28; d_call: NA; j_call: TRBJ1-2; cdr3_nt: TGTGCCAGCAGTTTATGGGGAGGGGGAGGTAACTATGGCTACACCTTC; cdr3_aa: CASSLWGGGGNYGYTF
clone_size: NA; v_call: TRBV4-1; d_call: NA; j_call: TRBJ2-1; cdr3_nt: TGCGCCAGCAGCCATCACAATGAGCAGTTCTTC; cdr3_aa: CASSHHNEQFF
clone_size: few; v_call: TRBV6-5; d_call: NA; j_call: TRBJ1-2; cdr3_nt: TGTGCCAGCAGCCCATATGGCTATGGCTACACCTTC; cdr3_aa: CASSPYGYGYTF
clone_size: NA; v_call: TRBV2; d_call: NA; j_call: TRBJ2-7; cdr3_nt: TGTGCCAGCAGTGCGACTCGGTCCCACGAGCAGTACTTC; cdr3_aa: CASSATRSHEQYF
clone_size: NA; v_call: TRBV6-5; d_call: TRBD2; j_call: TRBJ2-3; cdr3_nt: TGTGCCAGCAGCAACTATGGGAGGGTAGGGGATACGCAGTATTTT; cdr3_aa: CASSNYGRVGDTQYF
clone_size: NA; v_call: TRBV14; d_call: NA; j_call: TRBJ2-7; cdr3_nt: TGTGCCAGCAGCCAAGTGTCTCGCTACGAGCAGTACTTC; cdr3_aa: CASSQVSRYEQYF
clone_size: NA; v_call: TRBV19; d_call: NA; j_call: TRBJ1-3; cdr3_nt: TGTGCCAGTAGTATGAACTCTGGAAACACCATATATTTT; cdr3_aa: CASSMNSGNTIYF
clone_size: once; v_call: TRBV28; d_call: NA; j_call: TRBJ1-5; cdr3_nt: TGTGCCAGCAGCCGTCTGGGGTATCAGCCCCAGCATTTT; cdr3_aa: CASSRLGYQPQHF
clone_size: NA; v_call: TRBV5-6; d_call: TRBD2; j_call: TRBJ2-7; cdr3_nt: TGTGCCAGCAGCTCCCGGGGGGGGCTCGTCTACGAGCAGTACTTC; cdr3_aa: CASSSRGGLVYEQYF
clone_size: NA; v_call: TRBV28; d_call: TRBD1; j_call: TRBJ1-1; cdr3_nt: TGTGCCAGCAGTTTGACAGGGGGAGTGTCCGCTTTCTTT; cdr3_aa: CASSLTGGVSAFF
clone_size: NA; v_call: TRBV27; d_call: TRBD1; j_call: TRBJ1-2; cdr3_nt: TGTGCCAGCAGTTTAGGGACAGGGGGCTCTTTGAGGGGCTACACCTTC; cdr3_aa: CASSLGTGGSLRGYTF
clone_size: NA; v_call: TRBV4-1; d_call: TRBD1; j_call: TRBJ1-4; cdr3_nt: TGCGCCAGCAGCCAGACACCGGGACAGGGCAGTGAAAAACTGTTTTTT; cdr3_aa: CASSQTPGQGSEKLFF
clone_size: NA; v_call: TRBV27; d_call: NA; j_call: TRBJ2-4; cdr3_nt: TGTGCCAGCAGTCCCGGGGATAGGAACATTCAGTACTTC; cdr3_aa: CASSPGDRNIQYF
clone_size: NA; v_call: TRBV7-2; d_call: NA; j_call: TRBJ2-7; cdr3_nt: TGTGCCAGCAGCTTGTCTGCCGTAAGCTCCTACGAGCAGTACTTC; cdr3_aa: CASSLSAVSSYEQYF
clone_size: NA; v_call: TRBV5-4; d_call: TRBD2; j_call: TRBJ2-5; cdr3_nt: TGTGCCAGCAGCCCAGGAACGTCGCGGGAGGGCTCTCTCGGGACCCAGTACTTC; cdr3_aa: CASSPGTSREGSLGTQYF
clone_size: once; v_call: TRBV2; d_call: TRBD2; j_call: TRBJ2-7; cdr3_nt: TGTGCCAGCGGCGGGAGGGCCTACGAGCAGTACTTC; cdr3_aa: CASGGRAYEQYF
clone_size: NA; v_call: TRBV3-1/TRBV3-2; d_call: NA; j_call: TRBJ2-7; cdr3_nt: TGTGCCAGCAGCCTAGTAAGGTCCCATAACCCCTACGAGCAGTACTTC; cdr3_aa: CASSLVRSHNPYEQYF